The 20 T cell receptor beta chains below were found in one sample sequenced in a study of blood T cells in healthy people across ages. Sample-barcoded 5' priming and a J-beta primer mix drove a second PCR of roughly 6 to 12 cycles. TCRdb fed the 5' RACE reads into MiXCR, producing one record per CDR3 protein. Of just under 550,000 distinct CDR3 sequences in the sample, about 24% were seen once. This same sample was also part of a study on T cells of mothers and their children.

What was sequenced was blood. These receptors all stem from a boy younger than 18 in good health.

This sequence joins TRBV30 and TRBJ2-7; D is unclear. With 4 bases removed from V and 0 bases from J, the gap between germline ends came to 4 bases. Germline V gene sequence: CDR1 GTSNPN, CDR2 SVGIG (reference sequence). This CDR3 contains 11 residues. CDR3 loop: CAWTGSYEQYF. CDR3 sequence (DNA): TGTGCCTGGACAGGCTCCTACGAGCAGTACTTC.

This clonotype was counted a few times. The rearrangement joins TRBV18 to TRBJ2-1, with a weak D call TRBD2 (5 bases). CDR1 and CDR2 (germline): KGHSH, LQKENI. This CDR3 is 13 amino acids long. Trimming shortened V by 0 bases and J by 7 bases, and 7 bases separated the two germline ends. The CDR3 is CASSPPTRNEQFF. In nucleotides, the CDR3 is TGTGCCAGCTCACCACCCACTAGGAATGAGCAGTTCTTC. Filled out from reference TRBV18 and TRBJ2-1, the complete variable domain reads NAGVMQNPRHLVRRRGQEARLRCSPMKGHSHVYWYRQLPEEGLKFMVYLQKENIIDESGMPKERFSAEFPKEGPSILRIQQVVRGDSAAYFCASSPPTRNEQFFGPGTRLTVL.

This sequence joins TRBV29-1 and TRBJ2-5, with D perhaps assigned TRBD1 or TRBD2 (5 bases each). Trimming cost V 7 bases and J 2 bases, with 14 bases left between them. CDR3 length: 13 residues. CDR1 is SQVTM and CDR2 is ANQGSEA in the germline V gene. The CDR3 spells CSASPGTQETQYF. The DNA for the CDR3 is TGCAGCGCCTCGCCCGGGACGCAAGAGACCCAGTACTTC.

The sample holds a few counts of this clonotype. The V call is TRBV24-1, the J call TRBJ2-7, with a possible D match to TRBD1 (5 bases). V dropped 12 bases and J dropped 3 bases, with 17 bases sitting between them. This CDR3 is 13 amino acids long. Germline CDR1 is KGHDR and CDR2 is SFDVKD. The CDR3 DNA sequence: TGTGCCCCCGTGGTGGGGCCGGACTACGAGCAGTACTTC. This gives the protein CAPVVGPDYEQYF.

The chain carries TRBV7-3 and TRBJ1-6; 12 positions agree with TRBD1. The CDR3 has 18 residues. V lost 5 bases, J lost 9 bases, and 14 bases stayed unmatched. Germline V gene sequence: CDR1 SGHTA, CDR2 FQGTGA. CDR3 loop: CASSITGTGGAGRSPLHF. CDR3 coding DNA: TGTGCCAGCAGCATTACCGGGACAGGGGGCGCAGGTCGTTCACCCCTCCACTTT. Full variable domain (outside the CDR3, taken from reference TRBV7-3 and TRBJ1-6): GAGVSQTPSNKVTEKGKYVELRCDPISGHTALYWYRQSLGQGPEFLIYFQGTGAADDSGLPNDRFFAVRPEGSVSTLKIQRTERGDSAVYLCASSITGTGGAGRSPLHFGNGTRLTVT.

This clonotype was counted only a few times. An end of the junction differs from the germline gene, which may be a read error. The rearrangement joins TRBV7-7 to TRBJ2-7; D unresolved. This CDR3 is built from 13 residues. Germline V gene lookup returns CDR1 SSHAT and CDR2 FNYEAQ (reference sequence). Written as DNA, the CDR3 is TGTGCTAGCAGCTTAGGGTCAAACTACGAGCAGTACTTC. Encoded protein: CASSLGSNYEQYF.

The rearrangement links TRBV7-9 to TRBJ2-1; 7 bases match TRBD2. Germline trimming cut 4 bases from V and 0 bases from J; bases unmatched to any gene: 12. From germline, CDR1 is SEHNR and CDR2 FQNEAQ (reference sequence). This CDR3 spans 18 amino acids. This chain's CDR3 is CASSSPSSGDSSYNEQFF. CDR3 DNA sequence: TGTGCCAGCAGCTCACCGTCAAGCGGGGATAGCTCCTACAATGAGCAGTTCTTC.

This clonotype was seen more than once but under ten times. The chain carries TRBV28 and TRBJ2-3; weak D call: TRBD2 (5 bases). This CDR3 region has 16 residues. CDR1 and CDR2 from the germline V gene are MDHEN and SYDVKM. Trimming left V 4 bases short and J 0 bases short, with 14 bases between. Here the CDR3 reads CASSSPAGTSTDTQYF. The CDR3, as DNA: TGTGCCAGCAGTTCTCCCGCGGGTACTAGCACAGATACGCAGTATTTT.

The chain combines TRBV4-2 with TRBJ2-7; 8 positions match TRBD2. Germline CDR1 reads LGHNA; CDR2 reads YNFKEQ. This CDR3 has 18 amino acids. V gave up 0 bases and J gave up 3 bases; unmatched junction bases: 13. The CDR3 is CASSQEGLSTSGYYEQYF. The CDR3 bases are TGTGCCAGCAGCCAAGAGGGTTTGAGCACTAGCGGTTACTACGAGCAGTACTTC.

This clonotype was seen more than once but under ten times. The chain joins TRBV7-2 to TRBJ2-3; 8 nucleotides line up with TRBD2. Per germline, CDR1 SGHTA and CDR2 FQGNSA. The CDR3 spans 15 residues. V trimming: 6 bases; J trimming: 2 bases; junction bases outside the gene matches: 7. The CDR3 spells CASRLSGNPTDTQYF. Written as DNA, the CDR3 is TGTGCCAGCAGACTTAGCGGGAACCCCACAGATACGCAGTATTTT. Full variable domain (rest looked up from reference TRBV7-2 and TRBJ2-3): GAGVSQSPSNKVTEKGKDVELRCDPISGHTALYWYRQSLGQGLEFLIYFQGNSAPDKSGLPSDRFSAERTGGSVSTLTIQRTQQEDSAVYLCASRLSGNPTDTQYFGPGTRLTVL.

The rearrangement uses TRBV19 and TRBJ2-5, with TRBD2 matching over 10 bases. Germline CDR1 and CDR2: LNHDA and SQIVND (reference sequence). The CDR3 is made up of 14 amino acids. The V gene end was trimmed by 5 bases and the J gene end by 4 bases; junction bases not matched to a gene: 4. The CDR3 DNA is TGTGCCAGTAGTTTCCGGACTAGCGGAGAGACCCAGTACTTC. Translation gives CASSFRTSGETQYF.

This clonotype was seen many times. Here the CDR3 DNA reads TGTGCCATCAGGGACACAGGGCTCCTCTATGGCTACACCTTC. Protein sequence: CAIRDTGLLYGYTF. This chain connects TRBV10-3 to TRBJ1-2, with D maybe TRBD1 (6 bases). Trimming shortened V by 6 bases and J by 4 bases, and 15 bases separated the two germline ends. CDR3 size: 14 residues. CDR1 and CDR2 from the germline V gene are ENHRY and SYGVKD.

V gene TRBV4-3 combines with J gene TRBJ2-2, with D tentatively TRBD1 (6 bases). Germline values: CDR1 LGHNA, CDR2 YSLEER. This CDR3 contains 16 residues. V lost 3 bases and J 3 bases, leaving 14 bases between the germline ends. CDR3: CASSHSGTSHTGELFF. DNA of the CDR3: TGCGCCAGCAGCCATTCCGGGACATCGCACACCGGGGAGCTGTTTTTT.

DNA of the CDR3: TGCGCCAGCAGCCAAGGCCCGGGAGTGGGTCGCACAGATACGCAGTATTTT. Protein: CASSQGPGVGRTDTQYF. The chain is built from TRBV4-1 and TRBJ2-3, with a tentative D call TRBD2 (6 bases). In germline, CDR1 is MGHRA, CDR2 YSYEKL. The CDR3 has 17 amino acids. With 1 base removed from V and 1 base from J, the gap between germline ends came to 15 bases.

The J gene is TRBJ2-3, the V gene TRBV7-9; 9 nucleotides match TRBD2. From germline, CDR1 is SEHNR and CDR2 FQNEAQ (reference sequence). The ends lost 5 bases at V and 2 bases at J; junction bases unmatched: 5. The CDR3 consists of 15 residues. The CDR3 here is CASSPGLAITDTQYF. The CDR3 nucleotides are TGTGCCAGCAGCCCCGGACTAGCGATCACAGATACGCAGTATTTT.

CDR3 sequence (DNA): TGTGCCAGCAATTACAGGGACAACGAGCAGTACTTC. Protein sequence: CASNYRDNEQYF. The chain couples TRBV14 to TRBJ2-7, with a possible D match to TRBD1 (6 bases). This CDR3 region has 12 residues. Germline V lookup: CDR1 SGHDN, CDR2 FVKESK. Between the trimmed V and J ends, which lost 7 bases and 5 bases, there was a span of 12 bases.

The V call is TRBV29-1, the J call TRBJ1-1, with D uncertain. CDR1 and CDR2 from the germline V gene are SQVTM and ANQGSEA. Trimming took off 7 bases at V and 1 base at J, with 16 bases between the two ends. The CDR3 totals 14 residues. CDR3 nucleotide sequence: TGCAGCGACGTGGCGGGAGGGTCGAACACTGAAGCTTTCTTT. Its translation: CSDVAGGSNTEAFF.

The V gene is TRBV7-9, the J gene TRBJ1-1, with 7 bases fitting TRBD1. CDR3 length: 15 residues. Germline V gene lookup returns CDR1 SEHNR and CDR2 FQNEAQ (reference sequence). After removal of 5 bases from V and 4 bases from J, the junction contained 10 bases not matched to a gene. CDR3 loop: CASSPTRTGLTEAFF. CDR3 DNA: TGTGCCAGCAGCCCGACCCGGACAGGACTCACTGAAGCTTTCTTT.

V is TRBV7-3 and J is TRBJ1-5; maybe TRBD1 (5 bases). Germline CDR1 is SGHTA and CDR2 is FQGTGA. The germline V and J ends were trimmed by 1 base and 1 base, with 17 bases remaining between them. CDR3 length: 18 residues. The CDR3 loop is CASSLNPLYRNSNQPQHF. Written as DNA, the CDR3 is TGTGCCAGCAGCTTAAATCCCCTATACAGGAACAGCAATCAGCCCCAGCATTTT. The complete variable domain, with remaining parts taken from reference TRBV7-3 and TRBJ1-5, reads GAGVSQTPSNKVTEKGKYVELRCDPISGHTALYWYRQSLGQGPEFLIYFQGTGAADDSGLPNDRFFAVRPEGSVSTLKIQRTERGDSAVYLCASSLNPLYRNSNQPQHFGDGTRLSIL.

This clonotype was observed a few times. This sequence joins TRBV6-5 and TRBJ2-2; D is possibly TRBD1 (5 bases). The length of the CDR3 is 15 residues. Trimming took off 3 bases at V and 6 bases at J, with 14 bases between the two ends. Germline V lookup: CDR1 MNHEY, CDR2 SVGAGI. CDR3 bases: TGTGCCAGCAGTTATAACACTCAGGGCGCCGGGGAGCTGTTTTTT. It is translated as CASSYNTQGAGELFF.